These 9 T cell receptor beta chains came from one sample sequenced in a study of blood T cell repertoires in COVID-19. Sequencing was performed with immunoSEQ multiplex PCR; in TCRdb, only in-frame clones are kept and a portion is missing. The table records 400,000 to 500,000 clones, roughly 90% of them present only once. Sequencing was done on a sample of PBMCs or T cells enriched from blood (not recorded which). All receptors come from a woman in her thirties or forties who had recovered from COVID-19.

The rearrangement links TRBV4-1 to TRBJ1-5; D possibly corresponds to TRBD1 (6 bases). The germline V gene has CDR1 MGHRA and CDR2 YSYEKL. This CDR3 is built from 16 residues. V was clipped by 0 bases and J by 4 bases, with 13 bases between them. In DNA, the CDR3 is TGCGCCAGCAGCCAAGAGATCGGGACATATAATCAGCCCCAGCATTTT. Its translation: CASSQEIGTYNQPQHF.

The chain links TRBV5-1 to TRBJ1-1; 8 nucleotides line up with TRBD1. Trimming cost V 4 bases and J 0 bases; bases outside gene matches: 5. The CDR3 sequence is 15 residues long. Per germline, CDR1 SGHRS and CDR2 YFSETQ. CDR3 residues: CASSPKTGVNTEAFF. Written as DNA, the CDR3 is TGCGCCAGCAGCCCCAAGACAGGGGTGAACACTGAAGCTTTCTTT.

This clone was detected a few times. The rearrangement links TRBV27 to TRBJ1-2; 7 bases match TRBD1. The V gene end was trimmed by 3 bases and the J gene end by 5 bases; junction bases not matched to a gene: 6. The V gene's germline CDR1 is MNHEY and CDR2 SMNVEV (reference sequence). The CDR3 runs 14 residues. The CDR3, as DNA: TGTGCCAGCAGTTTCTCCGGGACAGAGTATGGCTACACCTTC. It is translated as CASSFSGTEYGYTF.

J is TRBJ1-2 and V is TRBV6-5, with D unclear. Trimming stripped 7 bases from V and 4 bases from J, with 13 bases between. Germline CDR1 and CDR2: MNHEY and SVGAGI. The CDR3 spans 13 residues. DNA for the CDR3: TGTGCCAGCACCATCCTCCCGAGCTATGGCTACACCTTC. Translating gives CASTILPSYGYTF.

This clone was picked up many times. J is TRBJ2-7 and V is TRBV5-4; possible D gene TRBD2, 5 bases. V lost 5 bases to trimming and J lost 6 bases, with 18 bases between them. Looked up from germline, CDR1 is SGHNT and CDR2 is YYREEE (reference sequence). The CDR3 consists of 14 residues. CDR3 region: CASSPEGLPLEQYF. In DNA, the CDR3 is TGTGCCAGCAGTCCAGAGGGCCTTCCCCTCGAGCAGTACTTC.

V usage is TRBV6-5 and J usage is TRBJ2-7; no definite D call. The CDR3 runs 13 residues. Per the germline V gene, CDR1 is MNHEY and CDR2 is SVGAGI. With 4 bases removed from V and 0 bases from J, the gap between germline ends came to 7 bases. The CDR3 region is CASSSVSSYEQYF. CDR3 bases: TGTGCCAGCAGTTCTGTCAGCTCCTACGAGCAGTACTTC.

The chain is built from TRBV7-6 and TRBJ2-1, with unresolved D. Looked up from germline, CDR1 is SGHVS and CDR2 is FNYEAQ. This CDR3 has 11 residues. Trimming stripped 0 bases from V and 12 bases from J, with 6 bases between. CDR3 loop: CASSLANRQFF. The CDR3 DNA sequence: TGTGCCAGCAGCTTAGCTAATCGGCAGTTCTTC.

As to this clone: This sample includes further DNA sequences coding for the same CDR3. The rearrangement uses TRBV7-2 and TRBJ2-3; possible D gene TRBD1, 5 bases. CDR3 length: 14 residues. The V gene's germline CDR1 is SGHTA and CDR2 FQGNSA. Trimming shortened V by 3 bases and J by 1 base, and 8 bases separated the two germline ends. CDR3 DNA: TGTGCCAGCAGCTTTACAGGTCGCACAGATACGCAGTATTTT. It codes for CASSFTGRTDTQYF.

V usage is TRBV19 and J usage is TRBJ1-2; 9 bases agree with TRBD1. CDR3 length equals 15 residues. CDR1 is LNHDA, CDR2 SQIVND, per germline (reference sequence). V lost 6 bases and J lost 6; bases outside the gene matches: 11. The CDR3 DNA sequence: TGTGCCAGTAGGGTCCGGGGACAGGGAGCTGATGGCTACACCTTC. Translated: CASRVRGQGADGYTF.